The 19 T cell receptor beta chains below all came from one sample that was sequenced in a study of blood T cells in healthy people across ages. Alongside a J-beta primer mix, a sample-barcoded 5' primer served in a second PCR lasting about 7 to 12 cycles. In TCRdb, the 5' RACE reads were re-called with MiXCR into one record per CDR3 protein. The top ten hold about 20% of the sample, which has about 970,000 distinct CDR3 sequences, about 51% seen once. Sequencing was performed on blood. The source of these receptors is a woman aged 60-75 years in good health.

CDR3 sequence reads: CSVTRFSYNEQFF. Written as DNA, the CDR3 is TGCAGCGTTACTAGATTCTCCTACAATGAGCAGTTCTTC. This chain joins TRBV29-1 and TRBJ2-1, with a weak D call TRBD2 (5 bases). This CDR3 is built from 13 residues. Germline V gives CDR1 SQVTM, CDR2 ANQGSEA. The V gene lost 5 bases and the J gene lost 0 bases, with 8 bases spanning the gap.

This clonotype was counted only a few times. The CDR3 here is CASSPRPGDDQPQHF. The CDR3 nucleotides are TGTGCCAGCTCACCACGGCCCGGGGACGATCAGCCCCAGCATTTT. The chain has TRBV18 and TRBJ1-5, with D perhaps matching TRBD1 (5 bases). Trimming left V 1 base short and J 5 bases short, with 12 bases between. Germline CDR1 and CDR2: KGHSH and LQKENI. The CDR3 totals 15 residues.

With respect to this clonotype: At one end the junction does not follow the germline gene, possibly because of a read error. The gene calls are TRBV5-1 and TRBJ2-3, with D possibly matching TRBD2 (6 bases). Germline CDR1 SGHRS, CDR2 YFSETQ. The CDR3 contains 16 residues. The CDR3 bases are TGCGCCGGCAGCTTGGGGACTGCATCTAGCACAGATACGCAGTATTTT. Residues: CAGSLGTASSTDTQYF.

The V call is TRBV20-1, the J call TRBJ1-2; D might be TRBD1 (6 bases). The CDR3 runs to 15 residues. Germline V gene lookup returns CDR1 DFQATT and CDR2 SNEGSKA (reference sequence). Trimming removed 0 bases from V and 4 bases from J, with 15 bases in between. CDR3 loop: CSARDRGAGPYGYTF. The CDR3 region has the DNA TGCAGTGCTAGAGATAGGGGGGCAGGGCCCTATGGCTACACCTTC.

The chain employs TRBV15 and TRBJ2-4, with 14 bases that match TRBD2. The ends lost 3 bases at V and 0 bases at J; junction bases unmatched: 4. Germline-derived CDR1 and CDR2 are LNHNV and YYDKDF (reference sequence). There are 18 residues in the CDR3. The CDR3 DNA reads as TGTGCCACCAGCAGGAGACTAGCGGGAGGGTTAGCCAAAAACATTCAGTACTTC. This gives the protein CATSRRLAGGLAKNIQYF.

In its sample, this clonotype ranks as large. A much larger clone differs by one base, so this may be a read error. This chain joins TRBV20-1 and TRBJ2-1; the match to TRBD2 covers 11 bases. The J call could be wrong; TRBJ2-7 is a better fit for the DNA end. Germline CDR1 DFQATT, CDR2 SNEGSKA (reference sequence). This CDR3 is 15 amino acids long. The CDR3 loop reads CSALGLAERYNEQYF. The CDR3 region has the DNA TGCAGTGCTCTGGGACTAGCGGAGCGATACAATGAGCAGTACTTC.

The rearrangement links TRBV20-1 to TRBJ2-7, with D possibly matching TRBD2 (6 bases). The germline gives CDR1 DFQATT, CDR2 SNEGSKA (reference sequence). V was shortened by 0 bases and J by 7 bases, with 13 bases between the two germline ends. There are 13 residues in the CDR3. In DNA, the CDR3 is TGCAGTGCTAGAGAGCCGGCCGGGACTGAGCAGTACTTC. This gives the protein CSAREPAGTEQYF.

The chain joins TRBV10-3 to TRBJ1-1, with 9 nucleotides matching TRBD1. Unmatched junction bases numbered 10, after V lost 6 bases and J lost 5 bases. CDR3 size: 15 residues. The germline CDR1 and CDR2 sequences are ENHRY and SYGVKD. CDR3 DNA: TGTGCCATCAGCACCCTGGACAGGGGCAAGACTGAAGCTTTCTTT. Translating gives CAISTLDRGKTEAFF.

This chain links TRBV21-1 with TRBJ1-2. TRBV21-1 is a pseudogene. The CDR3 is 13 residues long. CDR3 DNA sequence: TGTGCCAGCAGCAACGCGGGTGTCTATGGCTACACCTTC. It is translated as CASSNAGVYGYTF.

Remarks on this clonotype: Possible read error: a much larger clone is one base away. CDR3 protein: CASSHLLAAAYEQFF. The CDR3 DNA sequence: TGCGCCAGCAGCCACCTGCTAGCGGCGGCCTACGAGCAGTTCTTC. This rearrangement joins TRBV4-1 to TRBJ2-1, with 7 positions matching TRBD2. The germline gives CDR1 MGHRA, CDR2 YSYEKL. Trimming took 3 bases from V and 10 from J; bases not matched to a gene: 12. This CDR3 contains 15 residues.

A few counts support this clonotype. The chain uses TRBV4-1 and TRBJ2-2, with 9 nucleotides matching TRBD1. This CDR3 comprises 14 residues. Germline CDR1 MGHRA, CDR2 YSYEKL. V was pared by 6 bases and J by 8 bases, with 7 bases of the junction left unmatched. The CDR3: CASSLHRGLGELFF. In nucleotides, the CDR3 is TGCGCCAGCAGTCTCCACAGGGGGCTAGGGGAGCTGTTTTTT.

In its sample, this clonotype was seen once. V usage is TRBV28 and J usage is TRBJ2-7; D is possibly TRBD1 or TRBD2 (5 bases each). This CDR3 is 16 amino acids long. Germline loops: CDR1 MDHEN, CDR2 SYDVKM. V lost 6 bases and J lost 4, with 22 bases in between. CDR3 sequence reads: CASSSWFQGPQYEQYF. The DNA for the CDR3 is TGTGCCAGCAGCTCTTGGTTTCAGGGACCCCAATACGAGCAGTACTTC.

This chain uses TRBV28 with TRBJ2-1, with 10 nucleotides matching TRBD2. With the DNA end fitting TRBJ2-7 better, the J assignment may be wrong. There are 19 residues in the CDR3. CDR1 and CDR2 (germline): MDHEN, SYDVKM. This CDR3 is CASRSSTSGPSSSYNEQYF. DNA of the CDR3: TGTGCCAGCAGATCCTCGACTAGCGGGCCCTCCAGCTCCTACAATGAGCAGTACTTC.

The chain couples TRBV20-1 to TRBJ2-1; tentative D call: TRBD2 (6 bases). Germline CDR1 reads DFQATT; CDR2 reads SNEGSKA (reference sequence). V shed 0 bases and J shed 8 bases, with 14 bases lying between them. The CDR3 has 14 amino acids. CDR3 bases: TGCAGTGCTAGAGATCCGAGACTAGGGGATGAGCAGTTCTTC. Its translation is CSARDPRLGDEQFF.

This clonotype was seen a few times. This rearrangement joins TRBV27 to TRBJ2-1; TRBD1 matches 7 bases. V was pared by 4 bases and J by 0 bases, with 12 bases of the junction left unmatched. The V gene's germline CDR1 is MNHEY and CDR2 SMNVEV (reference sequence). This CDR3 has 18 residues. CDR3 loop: CASSSPDRTKVSYNEQFF. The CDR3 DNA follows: TGTGCCAGCAGTTCGCCGGACAGGACCAAAGTCTCCTACAATGAGCAGTTCTTC.

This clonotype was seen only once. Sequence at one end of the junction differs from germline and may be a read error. The CDR3 region has the DNA TGTGTCAGCAGCCAAACAGCCGACCCCTATGAAAAACTGTTTTTT. This codes for CVSSQTADPYEKLFF. This chain connects TRBV14 to TRBJ1-4; D is undetermined. CDR3 size: 15 residues. The germline gives CDR1 SGHDN, CDR2 FVKESK.

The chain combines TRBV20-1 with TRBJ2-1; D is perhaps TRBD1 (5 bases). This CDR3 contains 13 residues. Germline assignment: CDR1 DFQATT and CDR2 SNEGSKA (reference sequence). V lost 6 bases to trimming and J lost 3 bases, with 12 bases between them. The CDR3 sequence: CSAQTDNYNEQFF. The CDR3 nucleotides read TGCAGTGCCCAGACAGATAACTACAATGAGCAGTTCTTC.

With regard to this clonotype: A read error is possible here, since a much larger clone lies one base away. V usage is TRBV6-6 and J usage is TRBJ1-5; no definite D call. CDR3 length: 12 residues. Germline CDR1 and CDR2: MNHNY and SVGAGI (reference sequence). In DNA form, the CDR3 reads TGTGCCAGCAGGACTGAGAATCAGCCCCGGCATTTT. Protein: CASRTENQPRHF.

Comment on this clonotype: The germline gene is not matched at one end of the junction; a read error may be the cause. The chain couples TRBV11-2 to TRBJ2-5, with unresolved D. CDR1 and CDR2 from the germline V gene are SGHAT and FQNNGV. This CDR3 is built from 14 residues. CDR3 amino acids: CASSLDRLAREQYF. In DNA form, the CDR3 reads TGCGCCAGCAGCTTAGATAGGTTAGCACGTGAGCAGTACTTC.